These 26 T cell receptor beta chains originate from one sample sequenced in a study of cytomegalovirus exposure and HLA in healthy donors. This PCR relied on a set of 60 Vbeta primers and 13 Jbeta primers. Assay: immunoSEQ multiplex PCR; the TCRdb copy retains only in-frame clones and omits some. The profile shows some 140,000 clones, roughly 78% of them singletons. The sample comprised PBMCs. The receptors derive from a man aged 45-65 years in good health and CMV-seropositive.

J is TRBJ1-1 and V is TRBV6-1, with no clear D. Germline V gives CDR1 MNHNS, CDR2 SASEGT. V was trimmed by 7 bases and J by 0 bases, leaving 12 bases between them. This CDR3 has 14 amino acids. The DNA for the CDR3 is TGTGCCAGCAAGGGAGGATTTATGAACACTGAAGCTTTCTTT. Its translation is CASKGGFMNTEAFF.

The chain carries TRBV5-1 and TRBJ1-5, with 8 bases identical to TRBD1. There are 13 residues in the CDR3. V was pared by 7 bases and J by 6 bases, with 6 bases of the junction left unmatched. In germline, CDR1 is SGHRS, CDR2 YFSETQ. Here the CDR3 DNA reads TGCGCCAGCCCGGACAGGGCGGGTCAGCCCCAGCATTTT. This encodes CASPDRAGQPQHF. The entire variable domain, with the rest obtained from reference TRBV5-1 and TRBJ1-5, is as follows: KAGVTQTPRYLIKTRGQQVTLSCSPISGHRSVSWYQQTPGQGLQFLFEYFSETQRNKGNFPGRFSGRQFSNSRSEMNVSTLELGDSALYLCASPDRAGQPQHFGDGTRLSIL.

J is TRBJ2-2 and V is TRBV7-2, with D maybe TRBD2 (5 bases). This CDR3 is built from 15 residues. Per the germline V gene, CDR1 is SGHTA and CDR2 is FQGNSA. V lost 1 base, J lost 6 bases, and 12 bases lay in between. The CDR3 DNA reads as TGTGCCAGCAGCTTAGGGTTAGCGAAGGCCGGGGAGCTGTTTTTT. Protein: CASSLGLAKAGELFF.

This clone was counted only a few times. This chain joins TRBV11-2 and TRBJ1-1; TRBD1 matches at 10 bases. CDR3 size: 15 residues. Germline CDR1 reads SGHAT; CDR2 reads FQNNGV. J lost 1 base, V lost 4 bases, and 3 bases had no gene match. CDR3 nucleotide sequence: TGTGCCAGCAGCTCCCGGGACAGGGGGAACACTGAAGCTTTCTTT. Translated: CASSSRDRGNTEAFF.

This chain connects TRBV19 to TRBJ2-1; 11 bases agree with TRBD1. Trimming removed 7 bases from V and 2 bases from J; junction bases left unmatched: 10. This CDR3 comprises 17 residues. In germline, CDR1 is LNHDA, CDR2 SQIVND (reference sequence). The DNA of the CDR3 is TGTGCCAGTATAAATCGTGCGGGACAGGGGGCCTACAATGAGCAGTTCTTC. This translates into CASINRAGQGAYNEQFF.

V is TRBV27 and J is TRBJ1-2; tentative D call: TRBD1 (5 bases). This CDR3 is built from 15 residues. The ends were cut back, 8 bases at V and 5 bases at J, with 21 bases in the middle. Germline CDR1 reads MNHEY; CDR2 reads SMNVEV (reference sequence). DNA of the CDR3: TGTGCCAGCGGCCCCGCGGGTCCGGGGGAGTATGGCTACACCTTC. Translated, it gives CASGPAGPGEYGYTF.

V is TRBV9 and J is TRBJ1-1; D is uncertain. The CDR3 extends over 17 amino acids. CDR1 is SGDLS, CDR2 YYNGEE, per germline. Between the trimmed V and J ends, which lost 0 bases and 3 bases, there was a span of 18 bases. CDR3 amino acids: CASSVEDSTLSYTEAFF. The CDR3 DNA reads TGTGCCAGCAGCGTAGAGGACTCGACCCTTTCGTACACTGAAGCTTTCTTT.

This chain connects TRBV10-3 to TRBJ2-1, with D maybe TRBD1 (6 bases). The CDR3 contains 11 residues. Germline lookup yields CDR1 ENHRY and CDR2 SYGVKD. V was pared by 11 bases and J by 6 bases, with 11 bases between. This CDR3 reads CAADSFNEQFF. DNA of the CDR3: TGTGCCGCGGACAGTTTCAATGAGCAGTTCTTC.

J is TRBJ2-3 and V is TRBV27, with TRBD2 matching over 8 bases. V gave up 3 bases and J gave up 6 bases; unmatched junction bases: 8. CDR1 is MNHEY and CDR2 is SMNVEV in the germline V gene (reference sequence). The CDR3 spans 15 residues. CDR3 in DNA: TGTGCCAGCAGTTTTTCGGGGGGGGCTTGGGATACGCAGTATTTT. It yields the protein CASSFSGGAWDTQYF.

This clone was detected a few times. V is TRBV10-1 and J is TRBJ2-7, with TRBD1 matching over 9 bases. The CDR3 runs 14 residues. With V trimmed by 3 bases and J by 6 bases, 6 bases remained unmatched. CDR1 and CDR2 (germline): WNHNN, SYGVQD (reference sequence). The CDR3 DNA reads as TGCGCCAGCAGTGATATGGGACAGGGTGCCGAGCAGTACTTC. Amino acid sequence: CASSDMGQGAEQYF.

The rearrangement joins TRBV21-1 to TRBJ2-3; the DNA was not compared with TRBD2, the D call given in the table. TRBV21-1 is deemed a pseudogene. The CDR3 contains 16 residues. In DNA, the CDR3 is TGTGCCAGCAGCAAAGGAAGCGGAAACTTCACAGATACGCAGTATTTT. This codes for CASSKGSGNFTDTQYF.

V is TRBV2 and J is TRBJ2-7; TRBD2 matches at 8 bases. With V trimmed by 5 bases and J by 1 base, 7 bases remained unmatched. Germline values: CDR1 SNHLY, CDR2 FYNNEI. The CDR3 spans 15 residues. CDR3 DNA sequence: TGTGCCAGCAGTTCTGGTAGCGGGACGTCCTACGAGCAGTACTTC. This gives the protein CASSSGSGTSYEQYF.

The V gene is TRBV28, the J gene TRBJ2-4, with D possibly TRBD2 on 6 matching bases. The CDR3 consists of 14 residues. CDR1 MDHEN and CDR2 SYDVKM come from the germline V gene. V shed 3 bases and J shed 1 base, with 7 bases lying between them. Written as DNA, the CDR3 is TGTGCCAGCAGTTTCGGGGGTGCCAAAAACATTCAGTACTTC. Translating gives CASSFGGAKNIQYF.

This clone appeared a few times. The chain carries TRBV6-6 and TRBJ2-1; TRBD2 matches at 11 bases. This CDR3 spans 16 amino acids. Germline values: CDR1 MNHNY, CDR2 SVGAGI (reference sequence). Losses at the gene ends were 5 bases for V and 7 bases for J; bases not matched to a gene: 10. The DNA of the CDR3 is TGTGCCAGCAGTACAGGGCGACTAGCGGGGAAGAATGAGCAGTTCTTC. Its protein is CASSTGRLAGKNEQFF.

This chain links TRBV6-6 with TRBJ1-5; 9 bases align to TRBD1. The CDR3 loop spans 15 amino acids. Germline CDR1 reads MNHNY; CDR2 reads SVGAGI (reference sequence). With 2 bases clipped from V and 3 bases from J, the junction kept 2 bases outside the gene matches. Here the CDR3 DNA reads TGTGCCAGCAGTTACACAGGGGGCATCAATCAGCCCCAGCATTTT. This sequence encodes CASSYTGGINQPQHF.

To note about this clone: The CDR3 ends on some other residue instead of the conserved phenylalanine or tryptophan, so this is likely a read error. It is unclear where the CDR3 begins or ends on the DNA, so no DNA is shown, and the CDR3 is as TCRdb lists it. V and J are TRBV23-1 and TRBJ2-7; no DNA check was done on the table's D call, TRBD1. TRBV23-1 is sorted into the ORF group, with uncertain function. Including both end residues, the CDR3 is 9 amino acids long. CDR3 loop: CASSQWGLS.

This chain links TRBV7-9 with TRBJ2-2; 8 bases agree with TRBD1. Germline CDR1 and CDR2: SEHNR and FQNEAQ (reference sequence). V shed 5 bases and J 5 bases; nucleotides not matched to a gene: 13. The CDR3 spans 17 residues. CDR3 DNA: TGTGCCAGCAGCAACTTAACCTTTTACAGGGGGACCGGGGAGCTGTTTTTT. This sequence encodes CASSNLTFYRGTGELFF.

This chain joins TRBV5-4 and TRBJ2-7, with D perhaps TRBD1 (5 bases). This CDR3 comprises 14 residues. Germline loops: CDR1 SGHNT, CDR2 YYREEE (reference sequence). V dropped 0 bases and J dropped 6 bases, with 13 bases sitting between them. DNA for the CDR3: TGTGCCAGCAGCTTGGACCCTTCTAGGGGCGAGCAGTACTTC. It yields the protein CASSLDPSRGEQYF.

This clone was counted many times. The CDR3 nucleotides are TGTGCCAGCAAGGGGACAGCGGATTCCTACGAGCAGTACTTC. This encodes CASKGTADSYEQYF. V is TRBV6-5 and J is TRBJ2-7, with 7 bases lining up with TRBD1. V was pared by 7 bases and J by 1 base, with 7 bases of the junction left unmatched. CDR3 length equals 14 residues. Germline values: CDR1 MNHEY, CDR2 SVGAGI.

The chain couples TRBV9 to TRBJ2-7, with 9 nucleotides matching TRBD1. The CDR3 is made up of 14 amino acids. Germline CDR1 and CDR2: SGDLS and YYNGEE. V lost 3 bases, J lost 6 bases, and 7 bases stayed unmatched. The CDR3 region has the DNA TGTGCCAGCAGCGGAGGGACAGGGTTGGGCGAGCAGTACTTC. Translated, it gives CASSGGTGLGEQYF. The complete variable domain, with remaining parts taken from reference TRBV9 and TRBJ2-7, reads DSGVTQTPKHLITATGQRVTLRCSPRSGDLSVYWYQQSLDQGLQFLIQYYNGEERAKGNILERFSAQQFPDLHSELNLSSLELGDSALYFCASSGGTGLGEQYFGPGTRLTVT.

The chain couples TRBV27 to TRBJ1-1, with D maybe TRBD1 (6 bases). This CDR3 contains 12 residues. Germline values: CDR1 MNHEY, CDR2 SMNVEV (reference sequence). V was pared by 4 bases and J by 7 bases, with 10 bases between. The CDR3 DNA reads TGTGCCAGCAGTTCCGCAGGGGATGAAGCTTTCTTT. It encodes CASSSAGDEAFF.

As DNA, the CDR3 is TGTGCCAGCAGCCGATTACCAGGGGCCGGCGAAAAACTGTTTTTT. Protein: CASSRLPGAGEKLFF. This chain uses TRBV7-2 with TRBJ1-4; TRBD1 might be the D (6 bases). The CDR3 spans 15 residues. The ends were cut back, 5 bases at V and 8 bases at J, with 18 bases in the middle. Germline loops: CDR1 SGHTA, CDR2 FQGNSA.

The chain carries TRBV4-1 and TRBJ2-3, with 11 bases identical to TRBD2. CDR1 is MGHRA and CDR2 is YSYEKL in the germline V gene. This CDR3 has 15 residues. With 0 bases clipped from V and 7 bases from J, the junction kept 3 bases outside the gene matches. CDR3 region: CASSQEGTSGHTQYF. The CDR3 DNA reads TGCGCCAGCAGCCAAGAAGGGACTAGCGGACATACGCAGTATTTT.

The J gene is TRBJ1-2, the V gene TRBV6-1; 7 bases match TRBD1. The CDR3 has 14 residues. Losses at the gene ends were 4 bases for V and 1 base for J; bases not matched to a gene: 3. CDR1 MNHNS and CDR2 SASEGT come from the germline V gene. CDR3 protein: CASSGQGFNYGYTF. The CDR3 DNA sequence: TGTGCCAGCAGTGGACAGGGCTTTAACTATGGCTACACCTTC.

The V call is TRBV7-2, the J call TRBJ2-7; D not certain. Looked up from germline, CDR1 is SGHTA and CDR2 is FQGNSA. V was trimmed by 5 bases and J by 6 bases, leaving 11 bases between them. The CDR3 has 12 residues. The CDR3, as DNA: TGTGCCAGCAGCCGTATCGGTGGCGAGCAGTACTTC. It yields the protein CASSRIGGEQYF.

CDR3 sequence: CASSLQGNGNIQYF. CDR3 bases: TGTGCCAGCAGCCTACAGGGGAATGGAAACATTCAGTACTTC. The chain recombines TRBV6-5 with TRBJ2-4, with 7 nucleotides matching TRBD1. V dropped 6 bases and J dropped 6; count of bases not matched to a gene: 8. CDR1 is MNHEY, CDR2 SVGAGI, per germline. The CDR3 loop spans 14 amino acids.